The T cell receptor beta chain described here comes from a study of control samples from healthy donors and cancer patients. Per germline, CDR1 SGHNT and CDR2 YYREEE (reference sequence). The CDR3 runs to 16 residues. Trimming left V 0 bases short and J 6 bases short, with 17 bases between. Sequenced by immunoSEQ multiplex PCR; TCRdb stores in-frame clones only, minus some. The sample comprises tens of thousands of clones, 94% of which are singletons, and 2.8% rests with the top ten. Sequences were obtained from blood. The TCR sequence derives from a woman in her twenties or thirties in good health. The V call is TRBV5-4, the J call TRBJ2-3; possibly TRBD1 for D (6 bases). The CDR3 coding sequence is TGTGCCAGCAGCTTGGAAGGACAGCCCCAGCGGGATACGCAGTATTTT. Translating it yields CASSLEGQPQRDTQYF. Using reference TRBV5-4 and TRBJ2-3 for the parts outside the CDR3, the full variable domain is ETGVTQSPTHLIKTRGQQVTLRCSSQSGHNTVSWYQQALGQGPQFIFQYYREEENGRGNFPPRFSGLQFPNYSSELNVNALELDDSALYLCASSLEGQPQRDTQYFGPGTRLTVL.